Following are 23 T cell receptor beta chains from one sample sequenced in a study of identical twins. TCRdb fed the 5' RACE reads into MiXCR, producing one record per CDR3 protein. This table has roughly 260,000 distinct CDR3 sequences, 7% to 8.5% appearing once. These data were also reused for a study on yellow fever vaccine responses in identical twins.

The material sequenced was CD8+ T cells sorted from blood. All receptors derive from a young woman in good health.

The chain carries TRBV28 and TRBJ2-7; possibly TRBD1 for D (6 bases). V shed 8 bases and J shed 0 bases, with 11 bases lying between them. CDR1 and CDR2 from the germline V gene are MDHEN and SYDVKM. The CDR3 has 13 amino acids. The DNA for the CDR3 is TGTGCCAGCTTACAGGGAACCTCCTACGAGCAGTACTTC. Encoded protein: CASLQGTSYEQYF.

This clonotype has just a few counts. V usage is TRBV24-1 and J usage is TRBJ2-3; weak D call: TRBD1 (5 bases). CDR1 is KGHDR, CDR2 SFDVKD, per germline. The CDR3 length is 13 residues. The germline V and J ends were trimmed by 4 bases and 6 bases, with 10 bases remaining between them. CDR3 amino acids: CATSDWTKDTQYF. For the CDR3, the DNA is TGTGCCACCAGTGACTGGACAAAGGATACGCAGTATTTT.

This clonotype has a handful of counts. The chain has TRBV11-2 and TRBJ2-1, with D possibly matching TRBD2 (7 bases). Trimming shortened V by 8 bases and J by 5 bases, and 10 bases separated the two germline ends. The CDR3 sequence is 12 residues long. CDR1 is SGHAT, CDR2 FQNNGV, per germline. CDR3 DNA sequence: TGTGCCAGCCGGGGGGCGGACAATGAGCAGTTCTTC. Encoded protein: CASRGADNEQFF.

This clonotype was detected only a few times. The genes are TRBV4-1 and TRBJ2-1, with 9 positions matching TRBD2. Germline lookup yields CDR1 MGHRA and CDR2 YSYEKL. The CDR3 runs 17 residues. The J segment lost 6 bases and the V segment lost 3 bases, leaving 12 bases of the junction unmatched. DNA for the CDR3: TGCGCCAGCAGCCAGGCCCCTCCGGGACTAGCCATCAATGAGCAGTTCTTC. This encodes CASSQAPPGLAINEQFF.

The rearrangement joins TRBV7-6 to TRBJ1-2; TRBD1 might be the D (5 bases). V was pared by 5 bases and J by 3 bases, with 19 bases between. The CDR3 runs 16 residues. Germline V gives CDR1 SGHVS, CDR2 FNYEAQ. The CDR3: CASSPGHAVTDYGYTF. The CDR3 DNA reads TGTGCCAGCAGCCCGGGGCATGCGGTGACAGACTATGGCTACACCTTC.

As regards this clonotype: A much larger clone differs from this one at a single base, so this may be a read error. The rearrangement joins TRBV6-1 to TRBJ2-5; D uncertain. The CDR3 totals 14 residues. From germline, CDR1 is MNHNS and CDR2 SASEGT. CDR3 loop: CACSLSGSQETQYF. The DNA for the CDR3 is TGTGCCTGCAGTCTCAGTGGATCTCAAGAGACCCAGTACTTC.

This clonotype was recorded many times. The rearrangement joins TRBV9 to TRBJ2-2; TRBD1 matches 8 bases. V trimming: 4 bases; J trimming: 5 bases; junction bases outside the gene matches: 7. The CDR3 runs to 15 residues. In germline, CDR1 is SGDLS, CDR2 YYNGEE. This CDR3 is CASSLWTGSTGELFF. CDR3 DNA: TGTGCCAGCAGCCTCTGGACAGGGAGTACCGGGGAGCTGTTTTTT.

This clonotype has ten or more counts. The J gene is TRBJ1-2, the V gene TRBV9, with D perhaps matching TRBD1 (6 bases). The CDR3 has 15 residues. The V end was cut by 0 bases, the J end by 6 bases, with 15 bases between. The V gene's germline CDR1 is SGDLS and CDR2 YYNGEE. CDR3 sequence: CASSVDSRGGDGYTF. CDR3 DNA sequence: TGTGCCAGCAGCGTAGATTCCCGAGGGGGGGATGGCTACACCTTC.

The chain links TRBV12-3 or TRBV12-4 to TRBJ2-3; 8 bases are a match to TRBD2. Trimming took 3 bases from V and 0 from J; bases not matched to a gene: 14. The CDR3 contains 19 residues. The CDR3 protein is CASSFIPRVAGISTDTQYF. For the CDR3, the DNA is TGTGCCAGCAGTTTCATCCCTAGGGTAGCGGGAATAAGCACAGATACGCAGTATTTT.

This clonotype was recorded a few times. The V and J genes are TRBV5-1 and TRBJ2-1; D may be TRBD2 (6 bases). Germline V CDR1 and CDR2: SGHRS, YFSETQ. V was shortened by 4 bases and J by 8 bases, with 16 bases between the two germline ends. The CDR3 spans 14 residues. The CDR3 DNA reads as TGCGCCAGCAGCGCCGTACTAGCAATGGATGAGCAGTTCTTC. It codes for CASSAVLAMDEQFF.

This clonotype occurred a few times. The chain combines TRBV27 with TRBJ1-1, with no clear D. This CDR3 region has 13 residues. Per the germline V gene, CDR1 is MNHEY and CDR2 is SMNVEV (reference sequence). The germline V and J ends were trimmed by 5 bases and 0 bases, with 7 bases remaining between them. CDR3 region: CASSRHLNTEAFF. CDR3 nucleotides: TGTGCCAGCAGTCGACACTTGAACACTGAAGCTTTCTTT.

This clonotype has ten or more counts. This rearrangement joins TRBV24-1 to TRBJ2-1; D might be TRBD1 (6 bases). The germline V gene has CDR1 KGHDR and CDR2 SFDVKD. This CDR3 spans 15 amino acids. V lost 3 bases and J 5 bases, leaving 13 bases between the germline ends. The CDR3 loop reads CATSDRSQGNNEQFF. The CDR3 region has the DNA TGTGCCACCAGTGATAGGTCCCAGGGGAACAATGAGCAGTTCTTC.

The J gene is TRBJ2-3, the V gene TRBV24-1; tentative D call: TRBD1 (5 bases). Germline CDR1 KGHDR, CDR2 SFDVKD. The V gene lost 4 bases and the J gene lost 2 bases, with 6 bases spanning the gap. This CDR3 region has 13 residues. The CDR3 DNA reads as TGTGCCACCAGTGACAGGGCCACAGATACGCAGTATTTT. Amino acids: CATSDRATDTQYF.

The J gene is TRBJ2-2, the V gene TRBV11-2, with 16 bases aligning to TRBD2. V shed 2 bases and J 6 bases; nucleotides not matched to a gene: 6. Germline values: CDR1 SGHAT, CDR2 FQNNGV. The CDR3 length is 18 residues. In nucleotides, the CDR3 is TGTGCCAGCAGCTTACAGGGACTAGCGGGGGGGCTGTCCGGGGAGCTGTTTTTT. Its protein product is CASSLQGLAGGLSGELFF.

The chain combines TRBV11-2 with TRBJ2-7; maybe TRBD1 (5 bases). Germline values: CDR1 SGHAT, CDR2 FQNNGV. The CDR3 totals 14 residues. The V gene lost 0 bases and the J gene lost 2 bases, with 8 bases spanning the gap. The CDR3 bases are TGTGCCAGCAGCTTAGATCTGGGGCCCTACGAGCAGTACTTC. It codes for CASSLDLGPYEQYF.

This clonotype was recorded at least ten times. The rearrangement uses TRBV7-8 and TRBJ2-4; D possibly corresponds to TRBD1 (5 bases). In germline, CDR1 is SGHVS, CDR2 FQNEAQ. The CDR3 consists of 16 residues. V lost 1 base and J 0 bases, leaving 10 bases between the germline ends. DNA for the CDR3: TGTGCCAGCAGCTTAGGACAGACGTTAGCCAAAAACATTCAGTACTTC. As protein: CASSLGQTLAKNIQYF. The full variable domain, in which reference TRBV7-8 and TRBJ2-4 provide the parts outside the CDR3, is GAGVSQSPRYKVAKRGQDVALRCDPISGHVSLFWYQQALGQGPEFLTYFQNEAQLDKSGLPSDRFFAERPEGSVSTLKIQRTQQEDSAVYLCASSLGQTLAKNIQYFGAGTRLSVL.

This clonotype was seen only a few times. CDR3 nucleotides: TGCGCCAGCTCGTCCAGGGGCGCGGACTATGGCTACACCTTC. Translated: CASSSRGADYGYTF. V is TRBV5-1 and J is TRBJ1-2; D is possibly TRBD1 (6 bases). The CDR3 loop spans 14 amino acids. V was trimmed by 7 bases and J by 3 bases, leaving 16 bases between them. The germline V gene has CDR1 SGHRS and CDR2 YFSETQ.

This clonotype was counted many times. The rearrangement joins TRBV4-1 to TRBJ2-1; no reliable D call. The length of the CDR3 is 13 residues. Per germline, CDR1 MGHRA and CDR2 YSYEKL. The V gene lost 0 bases and the J gene lost 4 bases, with 4 bases spanning the gap. This CDR3 reads CASSQDGYNEQFF. CDR3 bases: TGCGCCAGCAGCCAAGATGGGTACAATGAGCAGTTCTTC.

This clonotype was counted only a few times. The chain employs TRBV27 and TRBJ2-1, with TRBD2 identical over 7 bases. Losses at the gene ends were 5 bases for V and 6 bases for J; bases not matched to a gene: 7. The CDR3 loop spans 14 amino acids. CDR1 MNHEY and CDR2 SMNVEV come from the germline V gene (reference sequence). The CDR3 region is CASSLGGSVNEQFF. For the CDR3, the DNA is TGTGCCAGCAGTCTCGGGGGGTCGGTCAATGAGCAGTTCTTC.

This clonotype was seen at least ten times. This sequence joins TRBV29-1 and TRBJ2-1; D may be TRBD1 (5 bases). The CDR3 is 12 residues long. Germline V gene sequence: CDR1 SQVTM, CDR2 ANQGSEA. Trimming cost V 0 bases and J 7 bases, with 7 bases left between them. CDR3 sequence: CSVEDRVNEQFF. CDR3 nucleotide sequence: TGCAGCGTTGAAGACAGGGTGAATGAGCAGTTCTTC.

V is TRBV5-5 and J is TRBJ1-1; D is undetermined. V was shortened by 4 bases and J by 3 bases, with 16 bases between the two germline ends. This CDR3 is built from 15 residues. Germline V lookup: CDR1 SGHKS, CDR2 YYEKEE (reference sequence). The CDR3 sequence: CASSEYGGQHTEAFF. The CDR3, as DNA: TGTGCCAGCAGCGAATATGGAGGGCAGCACACTGAAGCTTTCTTT.

This sequence joins TRBV29-1 and TRBJ2-5; 8 positions match TRBD2. Losses at the gene ends were 0 bases for V and 5 bases for J; bases not matched to a gene: 11. The CDR3 is 16 amino acids. Per germline, CDR1 SQVTM and CDR2 ANQGSEA. As DNA, the CDR3 is TGCAGCGTTGAAGATCTTATGACTAGCGCCCAGGAGACCCAGTACTTC. It specifies CSVEDLMTSAQETQYF.

The CDR3 sequence is CASSQGDGDRYSYEQYV. CDR3 nucleotides: TGCGCCAGCAGCCAAGGAGATGGGGACAGATACTCCTACGAGCAGTACGTC. This chain links TRBV4-1 with TRBJ2-7; 7 bases are a match to TRBD1. Trimming cost V 1 base and J 0 bases; bases outside gene matches: 9. The CDR3 is made up of 17 amino acids. Germline lookup yields CDR1 MGHRA and CDR2 YSYEKL.